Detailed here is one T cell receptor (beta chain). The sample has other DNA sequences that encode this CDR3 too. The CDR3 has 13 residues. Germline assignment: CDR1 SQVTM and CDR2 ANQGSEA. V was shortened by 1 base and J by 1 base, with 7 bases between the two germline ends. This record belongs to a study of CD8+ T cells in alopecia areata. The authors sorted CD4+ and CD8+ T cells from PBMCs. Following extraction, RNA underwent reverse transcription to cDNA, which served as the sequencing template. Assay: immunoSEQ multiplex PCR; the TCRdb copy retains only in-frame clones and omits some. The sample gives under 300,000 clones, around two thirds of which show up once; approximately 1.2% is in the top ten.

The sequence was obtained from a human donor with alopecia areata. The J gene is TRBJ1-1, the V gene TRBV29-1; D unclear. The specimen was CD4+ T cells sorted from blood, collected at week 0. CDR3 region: CSVEGTENTEAFF. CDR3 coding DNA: TGCAGCGTTGAAGGAACAGAGAACACTGAAGCTTTCTTT.